The 10 T cell receptor beta chains below were found in one sample sequenced in a study of cytomegalovirus exposure and HLA in healthy donors. PCR employed 60 Vbeta and 13 Jbeta primers. Only in-frame clones appear in the TCRdb table, and some are missing; sequencing was by immunoSEQ multiplex PCR. The sample consists of under 120,000 clones, 65% to 80% of them appearing once. Sample: PBMCs. The receptor set was obtained from a woman aged 40 to 50 in good health and CMV-seronegative.

The CDR3 nucleotides are TGTGCCAGCAGGCCACACCGGACAGGCGGTCAGGGGACCCAGTACTTC. This sequence encodes CASRPHRTGGQGTQYF. The chain carries TRBV2 and TRBJ2-5, with 7 positions matching TRBD1. Germline V gene lookup returns CDR1 SNHLY and CDR2 FYNNEI. The junction had 17 bases not matched to a gene; V was cut back by 6 bases and J by 7 bases. The CDR3 runs to 16 residues. Variable domain in full (rest from reference TRBV2 and TRBJ2-5): EPEVTQTPSHQVTQMGQEVILRCVPISNHLYFYWYRQILGQKVEFLVSFYNNEISEKSEIFDDQFSVERPDGSNFTLKIRSTKLEDSAMYFCASRPHRTGGQGTQYFGPGTRLLVL.

The chain links TRBV7-2 to TRBJ2-3; TRBD1 matches 7 bases. The germline CDR1 and CDR2 sequences are SGHTA and FQGNSA. The CDR3 has 14 amino acids. J lost 2 bases, V lost 5 bases, and 4 bases had no gene match. CDR3 nucleotides: TGTGCCAGCAGCCAAGACAGGGTCACAGATACGCAGTATTTT. This encodes CASSQDRVTDTQYF.

This chain joins TRBV28 and TRBJ1-4; weak D call: TRBD1 (5 bases). The ends were cut back, 2 bases at V and 10 bases at J, with 23 bases in the middle. Looked up from germline, CDR1 is MDHEN and CDR2 is SYDVKM. CDR3 length: 17 residues. The CDR3 protein is CASSLGDSMRLMRKLFF. Written as DNA, the CDR3 is TGTGCCAGCAGTTTAGGGGACTCCATGAGATTAATGAGAAAACTGTTTTTT.

The DNA for the CDR3 is TGCAGCGTGGGGCAGGGCATTGAGACCCAGTACTTC. It codes for CSVGQGIETQYF. The chain joins TRBV29-1 to TRBJ2-5, with D possibly being TRBD1 (5 bases). The germline gives CDR1 SQVTM, CDR2 ANQGSEA. The length of the CDR3 is 12 residues. Trimming took off 6 bases at V and 5 bases at J, with 13 bases between the two ends.

This sequence joins TRBV19 and TRBJ2-1; the match to TRBD2 covers 10 bases. Germline values: CDR1 LNHDA, CDR2 SQIVND (reference sequence). This CDR3 is 15 amino acids long. After removal of 5 bases from V and 3 bases from J, the junction contained 4 bases not matched to a gene. CDR3 sequence: CASSYASGSYNEQFF. CDR3 nucleotide sequence: TGTGCCAGTAGTTACGCTAGCGGGAGCTACAATGAGCAGTTCTTC.

The rearrangement links TRBV25-1 to TRBJ2-1; TRBD2 aligns across 16 bases. CDR3 length equals 18 residues. The V gene's germline CDR1 is MGHDK and CDR2 SYGVNS. V dropped 6 bases and J dropped 10; count of bases not matched to a gene: 15. CDR3 DNA: TGTGCCAGCAGATCTACCGTGGGACTAGCGGGAGGGATGGGGGAGCAGTTCTTC. As protein: CASRSTVGLAGGMGEQFF.

The V and J genes are TRBV7-6 and TRBJ2-5; 11 nucleotides match TRBD2. Germline V gene sequence: CDR1 SGHVS, CDR2 FNYEAQ. V shed 5 bases and J 4 bases; nucleotides not matched to a gene: 6. CDR3 length: 15 residues. The CDR3 is CASSILAGGRETQYF. The DNA for the CDR3 is TGTGCCAGCAGCATATTAGCGGGGGGGCGAGAGACCCAGTACTTC.

The rearrangement uses TRBV7-9 and TRBJ1-6; possibly TRBD1 for D (6 bases). CDR1 is SEHNR and CDR2 is FQNEAQ in the germline V gene (reference sequence). This CDR3 region has 14 residues. Trimming removed 5 bases at V and 8 bases at J, with 13 bases between. CDR3 sequence (DNA): TGTGCCAGCAGCATCGGACAGAATGATTCACCCCTCCACTTT. As protein: CASSIGQNDSPLHF.

The gene calls are TRBV5-1 and TRBJ1-6; D not resolved. This CDR3 comprises 14 residues. Trimming removed 5 bases from V and 10 bases from J, with 16 bases in between. Looked up from germline, CDR1 is SGHRS and CDR2 is YFSETQ. The DNA for the CDR3 is TGCGCCAGCAGAGGCAGCTTCAGCGAGTCACCCCTCCACTTT. It is translated as CASRGSFSESPLHF.

V gene TRBV4-3 combines with J gene TRBJ1-2, with TRBD1 matching 7 bases. The germline V gene has CDR1 LGHNA and CDR2 YSLEER. The CDR3 runs 16 residues. After removal of 0 bases from V and 7 bases from J, the junction contained 11 bases not matched to a gene. Here the CDR3 reads CASSQDSAGGFSGYTF. CDR3 nucleotides: TGCGCCAGCAGCCAAGATTCGGCAGGGGGATTCTCTGGCTACACCTTC.